This is a list of T cell receptor beta chains from one sample in a study of Graves' ophthalmopathy and Graves' hyperthyroidism. Each CDR3 protein is one row after TCRdb ran MiXCR on the multiplex PCR reads. The data hold under 350,000 distinct CDR3 sequences, with roughly 17% observed a single time. Sequencing was performed on peripheral blood. The receptors were gathered from an adult man with Graves' ophthalmopathy. Both conserved end residues are part of each CDR3. D genes are given only for firm matches. Size is omitted from some rows. Given values are once, few, many or a class for expanded clones.

D	size	V	J	DNA	CDR3
TRBD2	many	TRBV29-1	TRBJ2-5	TGCAGCGTCATCAGGGAGGGAGAGACCCAGTACTTC	CSVIREGETQYF
.	many	TRBV18	TRBJ1-1	TGTGCCAGCTCACGGGTCAGAGAGAACACTGAAGCTTTCTTT	CASSRVRENTEAFF
.	many	TRBV30	TRBJ1-2	TGTGCCTGGAGTTCTGGGGTTAACTATGGCTACACCTTC	CAWSSGVNYGYTF
TRBD1	.	TRBV12-3/TRBV12-4	TRBJ1-2	TGTGCCAGCAGGGCGTCCGGGACAGGCCACTTC	CASRASGTGHF
.	many	TRBV7-2	TRBJ2-2	TGTGCCAGCAGCTTTTTCGGGGACACCGGGGAGCTGTTTTTT	CASSFFGDTGELFF
.	many	TRBV7-9	TRBJ2-7	TGTGCCAGCAGCTTCAGCGGACAGCTAAATTACTACGAGCAGTACTTC	CASSFSGQLNYYEQYF
TRBD2	many	TRBV12-3/TRBV12-4	TRBJ2-7	TGTGCCAGCAGGCTGGGACTAGCGGGCCCCTACGAGCAGTACTTC	CASRLGLAGPYEQYF
TRBD1	many	TRBV30	TRBJ1-2	TGTGCCTGGAGTCGGACAGGTGTTGGTGGCTACACCTTC	CAWSRTGVGGYTF
.	.	TRBV7-8	TRBJ2-7	TGTGCCAGCAGCCCCGGCACGCAGACAGCATACGAGCAGTACTTC	CASSPGTQTAYEQYF
.	many	TRBV11-2	TRBJ2-3	TGTGCCAGCAGCATAGGGATGGGATTTATCCTCCCAGATACGCAGTATTTT	CASSIGMGFILPDTQYF
TRBD1	many	TRBV28	TRBJ1-5	TGTGCCAGCAGGTTACAGGGGGCTGTGAATCAGCCCCAGCATTTT	CASRLQGAVNQPQHF
.	many	TRBV28	TRBJ1-1	TGTGCCAGCACCACGGGGGTGAACACTGAAGCTTTCTTT	CASTTGVNTEAFF
.	many	TRBV12-3/TRBV12-4	TRBJ1-1	TGTGCCAGCAGCCGGGCAGGGTCCTCTCACACTGAAGCTTTCTTT	CASSRAGSSHTEAFF
TRBD1	few	TRBV20-1	TRBJ2-5	TGCAGTGCTAGAGATGGAAGGGCAGGGGGCCTTCTGGAGACCCAGTACTTC	CSARDGRAGGLLETQYF
.	many	TRBV3-1	TRBJ2-5	TGTGCCAGCAGCCCAGATAAAGAGACCCAGTACTTC	CASSPDKETQYF
TRBD1	many	TRBV6-1	TRBJ2-5	TGTGCCAGCAGGCCGACAGGGCACCAAGAGACCCAGTACTTC	CASRPTGHQETQYF
.	.	TRBV6-2/TRBV6-3	TRBJ2-2	TGTGCCGGTGCCCGTTATGTCACCGGGGAGCTGTTTTTT	CAGARYVTGELFF
.	few	TRBV3-1	TRBJ1-2	TGTGCCAGCAGCCAAGAAGCCCCCTGGAGGGGCTACACCTTC	CASSQEAPWRGYTF
TRBD2	.	TRBV27	TRBJ2-7	TGTGCCAGCAGTCCGGCAGGGAGGGCCGTCGAGCAGTACTTC	CASSPAGRAVEQYF
.	.	TRBV28	TRBJ1-1	TGTGCCGCAATCCGGACCAAAGTCGCCATGAACACTGAAGCTTTCTTT	CAAIRTKVAMNTEAFF
TRBD2	many	TRBV7-2	TRBJ2-5	TGTGCCAGCAGCTTCAGAGGCGGGGGGGCCGGGACCCAGTACTTC	CASSFRGGGAGTQYF
.	many	TRBV6-5	TRBJ1-2	TGTGCCAGCAGTTACGCGGTTGGGACGGTTTATGGCTACACCTTC	CASSYAVGTVYGYTF
TRBD1	many	TRBV7-2	TRBJ2-5	TGTGCCAGCAGCTTCCCGACAGGGGAGGAGACCCAGTACTTC	CASSFPTGEETQYF
.	many	TRBV6-1	TRBJ2-7	TGTGCCAGCAGTGAATTTGTCGGACACCCATACTTC	CASSEFVGHPYF
TRBD2	.	TRBV11-3	TRBJ2-5	TGTGCCAGCAGCTTAGGACTAGCGGGAGACGAGACCCAGTACTTC	CASSLGLAGDETQYF
.	many	TRBV12-3/TRBV12-4	TRBJ1-5	TGTGCCAGCAGTCCCCGGGACCGCACCGAACAGCCCCAGCATTTT	CASSPRDRTEQPQHF
TRBD1	many	TRBV11-2	TRBJ2-7	TGTGCCAGCAGCCTAGACAGGGGGCAGGGGGAGCAGTACTTC	CASSLDRGQGEQYF